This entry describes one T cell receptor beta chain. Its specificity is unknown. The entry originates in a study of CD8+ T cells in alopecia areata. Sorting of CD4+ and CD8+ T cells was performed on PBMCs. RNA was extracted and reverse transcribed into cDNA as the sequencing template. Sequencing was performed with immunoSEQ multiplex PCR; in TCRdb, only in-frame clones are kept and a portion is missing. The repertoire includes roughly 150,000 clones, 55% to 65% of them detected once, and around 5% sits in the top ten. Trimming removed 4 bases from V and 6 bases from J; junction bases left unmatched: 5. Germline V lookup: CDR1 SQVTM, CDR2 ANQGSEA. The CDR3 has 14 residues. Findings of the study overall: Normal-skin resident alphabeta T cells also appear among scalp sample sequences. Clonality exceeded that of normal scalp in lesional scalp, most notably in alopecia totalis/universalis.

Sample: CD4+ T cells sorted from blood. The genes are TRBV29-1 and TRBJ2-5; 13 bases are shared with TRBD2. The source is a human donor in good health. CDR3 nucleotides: TGCAGCGTTGGGGGACTAGCGGGAAGGAAGACCCAGTACTTC. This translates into CSVGGLAGRKTQYF.